This TCR beta chain derives from a study of cytotoxic CD8 clonotypes in ibrutinib-treated CLL. Study-wide context: After a median of about 62 months, roughly 14 patients stayed remitted and some twelve progressed; responses had been partial in 24 and complete in 2. Response sampling occurred after a median 12 months of treatment (range 6 to 36). Study-wide results and caveats: At progression, clonality fell back toward baseline after rising at ibrutinib response.

TCRdb's copy holds only in-frame clones and misses some; the assay was immunoSEQ multiplex PCR. The table has over 150,000 clones, roughly four fifths seen once. The germline V gene has CDR1 SGHTS and CDR2 YDEGEE. Trimming at V came to 1 base and at J to 2 bases, leaving 9 bases not matched to a gene. The CDR3 is made up of 16 amino acids. On this clone itself: Its antigen is undetermined.

This receptor was obtained from a human donor with chronic lymphocytic leukemia. Here the sequenced sample was PBMCs, taken after 12 months of ibrutinib treatment. The rearrangement joins TRBV5-8 to TRBJ2-7; TRBD1 matches at 7 bases. CDR3 protein: CASSLFLGTVPYEQYF. Written as DNA, the CDR3 is TGTGCCAGCAGCTTGTTTCTGGGGACAGTCCCCTACGAGCAGTACTTC.